This TCR beta chain was observed in a study of blood T cell repertoires in COVID-19. Study in general: T cells, B-cell-depleted T cells, or PBMCs supplied cDNA or gDNA.

TCRdb keeps only in-frame clones here, not all; method: immunoSEQ multiplex PCR. The table records 90,000 to 120,000 clones, approximately 80% of them present only once. Germline values: CDR1 LGHNA, CDR2 YNFKEQ. J was trimmed by 2 bases and V by 0 bases; bases with no gene match: 5. CDR3 length equals 17 residues. This TCR derives from a man aged 65 to 85 with acute or convalescent COVID-19. The sequenced sample was peripheral blood. This chain uses TRBV4-2 with TRBJ2-1; 9 bases align to TRBD2. The CDR3 nucleotides are TGTGCCAGCAGCCAAGATCTCGCGGGGGGGCCCTACAATGAGCAGTTCTTC. Its translation: CASSQDLAGGPYNEQFF.